This TCR beta chain was found in a study of T cell repertoires in cytomegalovirus infection. Findings of the study overall: HLA-C-restricted CMV clonotypes gave the most frequent clonotype in two of eight donors.

Trimming shortened V by 5 bases and J by 6 bases, and 19 bases separated the two germline ends. From germline, CDR1 is SGHTA and CDR2 FQGNSA. The CDR3 consists of 15 residues. This clonotype was found many times. The target antigen is unknown. TCRdb reprocessed the reads via MiXCR and lists one record per CDR3 protein. This sample has about 470,000 distinct CDR3 sequences, with about 42% found just once. This sequence originates from a human donor in good health (CMV status not recorded). Some clones in this sample may be carry-over from other donors' samples. The chain links TRBV7-2 to TRBJ1-1; no clear D gene. The sequenced sample was cultured PBMCs, obtained from culture after CMV antigen stimulation. The CDR3 protein is CASSLTRGSGAEAFF. CDR3 in DNA: TGTGCCAGCAGCCTCACCCGGGGAAGTGGCGCTGAAGCTTTCTTT.